The rows below give T cell receptor beta chains drawn from one sample of a study of blood T cells in healthy people across ages. TCRdb redid the calling of the 5' RACE reads with MiXCR, one entry per CDR3 protein. The data show 590,000 or so distinct CDR3 sequences, around 31% seen once. Input material: blood. These receptors came from a woman of 80 years or more in good health. The CDR3 runs from the conserved cysteine through the conserved F or W. The order of the fields is clone size, D gene, J gene, V gene, CDR3 protein, CDR3 DNA. D genes are given only for firm matches. The size entry is marked missing in some rows and otherwise reads once, few, many or a size class.

>many|-|TRBJ2-1|TRBV2
CALRDRYPNEQFF
TGTGCCCTAAGAGACAGGTACCCCAATGAGCAGTTCTTC
>-|-|TRBJ2-6|TRBV30
CAWSSHTTGANVLTF
TGTGCCTGGAGCTCGCACACGACTGGGGCCAACGTCCTGACTTTC
>many|-|TRBJ2-7|TRBV5-6
CASSQFRGTYEQYF
TGTGCCAGCAGCCAATTCAGGGGTACCTACGAGCAGTACTTC
>-|-|TRBJ1-5|TRBV12-3/TRBV12-4
CASSCDSPNQPQHF
TGTGCCAGCAGTTGCGACAGCCCGAATCAGCCCCAGCATTTT
>-|-|TRBJ1-2|TRBV4-2
CARSPRGSGGNGYTF
TGTGCCCGCAGCCCCCGTGGCTCCGGGGGGAATGGCTACACCTTC
>many|-|TRBJ2-3|TRBV27
CASSLFVGGVTDTQYF
TGTGCCAGCAGTTTATTTGTGGGGGGAGTAACAGATACGCAGTATTTT
>many|TRBD1|TRBJ1-2|TRBV6-5
CASSTADRVNGYTF
TGTGCCAGCAGTACGGCGGACAGGGTGAATGGCTACACCTTC
>few|-|TRBJ1-1|TRBV6-5
CASSYGRGDDTEAFF
TGTGCCAGCAGTTACGGACGGGGAGACGACACTGAAGCTTTCTTT
>-|-|TRBJ1-1|TRBV28
CASSLLEQEAFF
TGTGCCAGCAGTTTGCTTGAACAGGAAGCTTTCTTT
>many|TRBD1|TRBJ1-2|TRBV2
CASSDYRGTGYTF
TGTGCCAGCAGTGACTACAGGGGGACTGGCTACACCTTC
>many|-|TRBJ1-1|TRBV7-9
CASSRPNTEAFF
TGTGCCAGCAGTCGGCCGAACACTGAAGCTTTCTTT
>-|-|TRBJ1-1|TRBV3-1
CASSPMVSETYTEAFF
TGTGCCAGCAGCCCTATGGTTTCAGAGACGTACACTGAAGCTTTCTTT
>-|-|TRBJ1-1|TRBV12-3/TRBV12-4
CASSLVIGRNTEAFF
TGTGCCAGCAGTTTAGTAATAGGACGGAACACTGAAGCTTTCTTT
>-|TRBD1|TRBJ2-7|TRBV7-2
CASSDQGAGVNYEQYF
TGTGCCAGCAGTGACCAGGGGGCCGGGGTGAACTACGAGCAGTACTTC
>-|TRBD1|TRBJ2-1|TRBV20-1
CSALRDRGFDEQFF
TGCAGTGCTCTGAGGGACAGGGGGTTCGACGAGCAGTTCTTC
>-|-|TRBJ1-1|TRBV9
CASSVEGGLSTEAFF
TGTGCCAGCAGCGTAGAGGGGGGGCTCTCCACTGAGGCTTTCTTT
>many|TRBD2|TRBJ2-7|TRBV3-1
CASSPGGYVQYF
TGTGCCAGCAGCCCCGGGGGGTACGTGCAGTACTTC
>many|TRBD2|TRBJ2-3|TRBV27
CATFVLAGAPIGTQYF
TGTGCCACCTTCGTCCTAGCGGGGGCTCCCATTGGTACGCAGTATTTT
>once|-|TRBJ2-1|TRBV20-1
CSARTSSKYNEQFF
TGCAGTGCTAGAACTTCCTCAAAATACAATGAGCAGTTCTTC
>many|-|TRBJ1-1|TRBV6-5
CASSYSRNTEAFF
TGTGCCAGCAGTTACTCAAGAAACACTGAAGCTTTCTTT
>-|TRBD2|TRBJ2-2|TRBV4-2
CASSQKRGGGAAGELFF
TGTGCCAGCAGCCAGAAGCGCGGCGGGGGGGCGGCCGGGGAGCTGTTTTTT